This TCR beta chain is drawn from a study of blood T cell repertoires in COVID-19. Study in general: Both acute and convalescent COVID-19 samples were obtained from the United States, Italy and Spain. The cDNA or gDNA used as material had been derived from T cells, B-cell-depleted T cells, or PBMCs.

This CDR3 has 14 amino acids. The J segment lost 2 bases and the V segment lost 2 bases, leaving 3 bases of the junction unmatched. Germline V gene data show CDR1 as SGHRS and CDR2 as YFSETQ. As processed by the authors: Amplification with reference gene primers provided the estimates of nucleated cell counts. Profiling relied on immunoSEQ multiplex PCR, and the TCRdb table lists in-frame clones only, not all of them. V and J calls and clone size are copied from that table; D and trimming were computed from the DNA. The sample yields approximately 240,000 clones, approximately 80% seen once. This chain connects TRBV5-1 to TRBJ1-1, with TRBD1 identical over 7 bases. The TCR sequence derives from a woman in her thirties or forties who had recovered from COVID-19. Sequences were obtained from peripheral blood. The CDR3 region is CASSFQGENTEAFF. The CDR3 bases are TGCGCCAGCAGCTTTCAGGGGGAAAACACTGAAGCTTTCTTT.